This T cell receptor (beta chain) comes out of a study of CD8 T cells in ankylosing spondylitis. CDR1 is LNHDA, CDR2 SQIVND, per germline (reference sequence). The CDR3 is made up of 13 amino acids. Study-wide results and caveats: Blood from ankylosing spondylitis patients appeared to carry a characteristic roughly 8-variant TCR beta motif. Researchers report that disease-linked clones proved CD8+ and relatively rare in peripheral blood.

TCRdb processed the 5' RACE reads anew with MiXCR; each CDR3 protein has one entry. The sample has about 210,000 distinct CDR3 sequences, 5.5% to 7.5% seen once. Points on this clonotype: Its antigen is as yet unknown. A single base separates this from a much larger clone, so it may be a read error.

The sequence was obtained from a male donor with ankylosing spondylitis. The chain employs TRBV19 and TRBJ2-5; D not resolved. Sequenced sample: blood, either unsorted or a sorted T cell fraction (not recorded which). CDR3 DNA sequence: TGTGCCAGTAGTTGGTCGCGTCAAGGGACCCAGTACTTC. Translated, it gives CASSWSRQGTQYF.